The 17 T cell receptor beta chains below all came from one sample that was sequenced in a study of T cells after yellow fever vaccination. Via MiXCR, TCRdb re-called the 5' RACE reads, giving one row per CDR3 protein. The sample includes approximately 510,000 distinct CDR3 sequences, 21% of them seen just once. The sequencing used PBMCs, collected roughly 20 days after the first yellow fever vaccination. Every receptor here comes from a man between 18 and 35 years old who received the YFV17D yellow fever vaccine.

This chain uses TRBV9 with TRBJ1-4, with TRBD1 matching 7 bases. Germline loops: CDR1 SGDLS, CDR2 YYNGEE. The CDR3 length is 16 residues. V lost 3 bases to trimming and J lost 4 bases; unmatched junction nucleotides: 9. As DNA, the CDR3 is TGTGCCAGCAGCGAAGATAGGACAGGAATTAATGAAAAACTGTTTTTT. This sequence encodes CASSEDRTGINEKLFF.

The chain uses TRBV30 and TRBJ2-7; 7 bases fit TRBD1. CDR3 size: 15 residues. Trimming removed 4 bases from V and 2 bases from J; junction bases left unmatched: 11. Germline CDR1 is GTSNPN and CDR2 is SVGIG (reference sequence). CDR3 amino acids: CAWKDLGQLTYEQYF. Here the CDR3 DNA reads TGTGCCTGGAAGGATTTGGGACAGCTCACCTACGAGCAGTACTTC.

CDR3 residues: CASSSEEGGSTDTQYF. The CDR3 DNA reads as TGTGCCAGCAGCTCCGAGGAGGGGGGGAGCACAGATACGCAGTATTTT. The chain recombines TRBV9 with TRBJ2-3, with a possible D match to TRBD2 (7 bases). V lost 4 bases to trimming and J lost 0 bases, with 15 bases between them. The CDR3 length is 16 residues. Germline CDR1 and CDR2: SGDLS and YYNGEE.

This clonotype was counted a few times. The chain has TRBV9 and TRBJ2-1; 7 nucleotides line up with TRBD1. The CDR3 length is 18 residues. The germline gives CDR1 SGDLS, CDR2 YYNGEE. Trimming cost V 1 base and J 3 bases; bases outside gene matches: 13. The DNA of the CDR3 is TGTGCCAGCAGCGTAAGGAAGGGGGCCTCGGTGAGCTACAATGAGCAGTTCTTC. Translating it yields CASSVRKGASVSYNEQFF.

This clonotype has a handful of counts. The genes are TRBV2 and TRBJ2-5; 10 bases match TRBD1. V gave up 3 bases and J gave up 4 bases; unmatched junction bases: 5. CDR3 size: 15 residues. Per germline, CDR1 SNHLY and CDR2 FYNNEI. The CDR3 DNA follows: TGTGCCAGCAGTGAGCGACAGGGGGCTCGAGAGACCCAGTACTTC. It is translated as CASSERQGARETQYF.

This clonotype came up many times. The chain couples TRBV5-1 to TRBJ2-1, with 8 nucleotides matching TRBD1. Germline CDR1 reads SGHRS; CDR2 reads YFSETQ. V was clipped by 6 bases and J by 3 bases; unmatched bases: 5. This CDR3 region has 14 residues. DNA of the CDR3: TGCGCCAGCACCCGACAGGGGTTCTACAATGAGCAGTTCTTC. As protein: CASTRQGFYNEQFF.

The rearrangement links TRBV20-1 to TRBJ1-1; TRBD1 is a possible D gene (6 bases). V gave up 0 bases and J gave up 1 base, with 21 bases separating them. CDR3 size: 18 residues. Germline loops: CDR1 DFQATT, CDR2 SNEGSKA (reference sequence). This chain's CDR3 is CSARDRWRGARGNTEAFF. The CDR3 DNA is TGCAGTGCTAGAGATCGTTGGAGGGGGGCCAGAGGGAACACTGAAGCTTTCTTT.

This clonotype was counted a few times. The chain employs TRBV5-1 and TRBJ2-5; 9 nucleotides line up with TRBD1. The trim removed 0 bases at V and 4 bases at J, leaving 10 bases unmatched. The CDR3 length is 17 residues. Germline CDR1 SGHRS, CDR2 YFSETQ. The CDR3 DNA reads as TGCGCCAGCAGCTTGGACAAGACAGGGGGTAGCGGAGAGACCCAGTACTTC. It translates to CASSLDKTGGSGETQYF. The full variable domain, rest sourced from reference TRBV5-1 and TRBJ2-5, is KAGVTQTPRYLIKTRGQQVTLSCSPISGHRSVSWYQQTPGQGLQFLFEYFSETQRNKGNFPGRFSGRQFSNSRSEMNVSTLELGDSALYLCASSLDKTGGSGETQYFGPGTRLLVL.

This clonotype was observed a handful of times. The J gene is TRBJ2-7, the V gene TRBV30, with D tentatively TRBD1 or TRBD2 (5 bases each). The CDR3 loop spans 12 amino acids. The germline V gene encodes CDR1 GTSNPN and CDR2 SVGIG (reference sequence). The V end lost 3 bases, the J end lost 6 bases, and 12 bases lay between the germline ends. The CDR3 loop reads CAWSVGVGEQYF. The DNA for the CDR3 is TGTGCCTGGAGCGTGGGGGTTGGCGAGCAGTACTTC.

This clonotype turned up a few times. The chain has TRBV11-2 and TRBJ2-1; unclear D gene. The CDR3 has 13 residues. Between the trimmed V and J ends, which lost 4 bases and 2 bases, there was a span of 6 bases. Per the germline V gene, CDR1 is SGHAT and CDR2 is FQNNGV. For the CDR3, the DNA is TGTGCCAGCAGCTCCTCCGCCTACAATGAGCAGTTCTTC. As protein: CASSSSAYNEQFF.

This clonotype has a handful of counts. The chain has TRBV5-1 and TRBJ2-1, with no clear D. CDR1 is SGHRS, CDR2 YFSETQ, per germline. V shed 0 bases and J shed 8 bases, with 9 bases lying between them. The length of the CDR3 is 13 residues. The CDR3 here is CASSLGQLDEQFF. DNA for the CDR3: TGCGCCAGCAGCTTGGGCCAGCTCGATGAGCAGTTCTTC.

This clonotype was seen a handful of times. V and J are TRBV7-9 and TRBJ2-5, with D maybe TRBD2 (5 bases). The V end lost 5 bases, the J end lost 5 bases, and 21 bases lay between the germline ends. The CDR3 length is 16 residues. CDR1 and CDR2 from the germline V gene are SEHNR and FQNEAQ (reference sequence). CDR3 bases: TGTGCCAGCAGCCCGGAGGTCCGGAGCATTTGGGAGACCCAGTACTTC. This sequence encodes CASSPEVRSIWETQYF.

V is TRBV7-9 and J is TRBJ2-2, with 9 bases aligning to TRBD1. This CDR3 is built from 16 residues. Unmatched junction bases numbered 8, after V lost 5 bases and J lost 4 bases. Per the germline V gene, CDR1 is SEHNR and CDR2 is FQNEAQ (reference sequence). DNA of the CDR3: TGTGCCAGCAGCCCTTCCGGGACAGGGCCCACCGGGGAGCTGTTTTTT. Amino acids: CASSPSGTGPTGELFF.

This clonotype appeared a single time. The chain has TRBV7-2 and TRBJ2-2; D may be TRBD1 (6 bases). In germline, CDR1 is SGHTA, CDR2 FQGNSA. This CDR3 has 13 residues. V was clipped by 6 bases and J by 4 bases, with 9 bases between them. The CDR3 sequence: CASRGTPTGELFF. The CDR3 coding sequence is TGTGCCAGCAGAGGGACACCCACCGGGGAGCTGTTTTTT.

A few counts support this clonotype. This rearrangement joins TRBV11-2 to TRBJ2-7, with a tentative D call TRBD1 (5 bases). The length of the CDR3 is 15 residues. Between the trimmed V and J ends, which lost 2 bases and 2 bases, there was a span of 13 bases. Germline values: CDR1 SGHAT, CDR2 FQNNGV. The CDR3 DNA reads TGTGCCAGCAGCTTATCAGTAGGGGAAACCTACGAGCAGTACTTC. Translated: CASSLSVGETYEQYF.

The chain links TRBV5-5 to TRBJ2-7, with D possibly matching TRBD1 (6 bases). The ends were cut back, 0 bases at V and 4 bases at J, with 11 bases in the middle. This CDR3 has 14 residues. Per the germline V gene, CDR1 is SGHKS and CDR2 is YYEKEE (reference sequence). The CDR3 nucleotides are TGTGCCAGCAGCTTGGTGGGCAGGGGTTACGAGCAGTACTTC. It is translated as CASSLVGRGYEQYF.

The chain recombines TRBV9 with TRBJ1-3; D gene uncertain. CDR3 length equals 16 residues. Germline CDR1 SGDLS, CDR2 YYNGEE. Trimming stripped 0 bases from V and 0 bases from J, with 10 bases between. CDR3 loop: CASSVERYPSGNTIYF. CDR3 in DNA: TGTGCCAGCAGCGTAGAACGGTACCCCTCTGGAAACACCATATATTTT.